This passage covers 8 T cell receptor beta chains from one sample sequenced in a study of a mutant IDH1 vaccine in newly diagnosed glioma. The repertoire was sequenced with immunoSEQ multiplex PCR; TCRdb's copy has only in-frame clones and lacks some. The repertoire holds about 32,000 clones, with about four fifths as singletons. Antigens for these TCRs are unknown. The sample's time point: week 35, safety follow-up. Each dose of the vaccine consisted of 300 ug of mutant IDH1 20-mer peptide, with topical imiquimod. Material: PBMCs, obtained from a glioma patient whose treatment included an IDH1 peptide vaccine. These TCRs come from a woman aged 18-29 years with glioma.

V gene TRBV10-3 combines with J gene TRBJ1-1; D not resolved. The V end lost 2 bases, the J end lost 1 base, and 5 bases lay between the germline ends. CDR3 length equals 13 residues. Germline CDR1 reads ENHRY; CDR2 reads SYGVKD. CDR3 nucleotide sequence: TGTGCCATCAGTGAGCCAGAGAACACTGAAGCTTTCTTT. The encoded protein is CAISEPENTEAFF.

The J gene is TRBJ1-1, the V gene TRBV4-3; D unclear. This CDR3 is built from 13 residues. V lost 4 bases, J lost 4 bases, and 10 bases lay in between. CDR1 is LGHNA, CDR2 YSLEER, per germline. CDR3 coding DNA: TGCGCCAGCAGCCGGACCTTTACCACTGAAGCTTTCTTT. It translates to CASSRTFTTEAFF.

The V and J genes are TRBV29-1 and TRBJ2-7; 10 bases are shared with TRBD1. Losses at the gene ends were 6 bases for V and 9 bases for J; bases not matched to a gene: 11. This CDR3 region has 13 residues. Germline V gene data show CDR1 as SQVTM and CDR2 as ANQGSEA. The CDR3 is CSVTRDRGTGQYF. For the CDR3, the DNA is TGCAGCGTGACCCGGGACAGGGGTACCGGGCAGTACTTC.

CDR3: CASSNNSYEQYF. The CDR3 DNA follows: TGTGCCAGTAGTAACAACTCCTACGAGCAGTACTTC. The chain is built from TRBV19 and TRBJ2-7; D not certain. CDR3 length: 12 residues. Deletions cut 4 bases from V and 0 bases from J, with 4 bases between. Germline V gene data show CDR1 as LNHDA and CDR2 as SQIVND (reference sequence).

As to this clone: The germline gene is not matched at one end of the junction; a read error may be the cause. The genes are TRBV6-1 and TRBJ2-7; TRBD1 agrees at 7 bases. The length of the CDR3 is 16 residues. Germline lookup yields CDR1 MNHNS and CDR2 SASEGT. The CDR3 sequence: CASREAPGTASYEQYF. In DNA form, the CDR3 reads TGTGCCAGCAGAGAAGCCCCCGGGACAGCCTCCTACGAGCAGTACTTC.

CDR3 region: CASSIASIAGGPSSYNEQFF. The DNA for the CDR3 is TGTGCCAGTAGTATCGCCTCTATAGCGGGAGGACCTAGCTCCTACAATGAGCAGTTCTTC. The J gene is TRBJ2-1, the V gene TRBV19, with 10 nucleotides matching TRBD2. CDR3 size: 20 residues. CDR1 and CDR2 (germline): LNHDA, SQIVND (reference sequence). V lost 3 bases to trimming and J lost 0 bases; unmatched junction nucleotides: 14.

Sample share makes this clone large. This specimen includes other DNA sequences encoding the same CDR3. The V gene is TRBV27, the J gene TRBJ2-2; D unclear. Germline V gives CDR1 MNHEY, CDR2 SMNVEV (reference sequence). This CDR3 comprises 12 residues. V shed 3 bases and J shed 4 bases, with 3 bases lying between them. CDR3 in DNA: TGTGCCAGCAGTTTTTCCACCGGGGAGCTGTTTTTT. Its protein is CASSFSTGELFF.

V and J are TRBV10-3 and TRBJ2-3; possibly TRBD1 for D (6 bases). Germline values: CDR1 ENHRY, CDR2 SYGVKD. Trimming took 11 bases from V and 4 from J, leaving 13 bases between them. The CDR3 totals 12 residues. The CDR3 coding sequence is TGTGCCGTCACAGGGAACGCAGATACGCAGTATTTT. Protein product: CAVTGNADTQYF.